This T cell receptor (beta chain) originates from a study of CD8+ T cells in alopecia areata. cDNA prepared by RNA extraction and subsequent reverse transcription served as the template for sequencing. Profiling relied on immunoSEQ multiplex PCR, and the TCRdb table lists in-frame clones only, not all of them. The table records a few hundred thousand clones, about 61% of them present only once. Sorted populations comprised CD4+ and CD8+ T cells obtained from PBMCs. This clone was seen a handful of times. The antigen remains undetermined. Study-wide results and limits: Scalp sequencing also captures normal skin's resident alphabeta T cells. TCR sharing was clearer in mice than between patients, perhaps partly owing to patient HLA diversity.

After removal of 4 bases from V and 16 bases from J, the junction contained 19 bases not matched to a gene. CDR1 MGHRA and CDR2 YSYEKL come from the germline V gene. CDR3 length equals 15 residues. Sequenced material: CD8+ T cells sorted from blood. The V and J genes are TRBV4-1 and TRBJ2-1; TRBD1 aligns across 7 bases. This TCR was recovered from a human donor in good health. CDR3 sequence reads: CASSRIFSERDSKFF. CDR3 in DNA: TGCGCCAGCAGCCGTATCTTTAGTGAACGGGACAGTAAATTCTTC.